These 27 T cell receptor beta chains originate from one sample sequenced in a study of Graves' ophthalmopathy and Graves' hyperthyroidism. Amplifying from RNA transcripts, the study obtained TCR beta CDR3 regions. Investigators did first-round RT-PCR with HTBI primers, then second-round multiplex PCR. TCRdb itself ran the multiplex PCR reads through MiXCR, one entry per CDR3 protein. The data contain over a million distinct CDR3 sequences, about 35% of them singletons. Specimen: peripheral blood or thyroid tissue (not recorded which). All receptors derive from an adult man with Graves' hyperthyroidism.

A remark on this clonotype: Germline is not matched at one junction end, which may reflect a read error. The chain employs TRBV10-2 and TRBJ2-2; tentatively, D is TRBD1 or TRBD2 (5 bases each). From germline, CDR1 is WSHSY and CDR2 SAAADI. This CDR3 contains 12 residues. For the CDR3, the DNA is TGTGCCAGCAGAACGGGACCCTGGGAGCTGTTTTTT. Translated: CASRTGPWELFF.

This chain uses TRBV6-5 with TRBJ2-7; the match to TRBD2 covers 10 bases. Losses at the gene ends were 5 bases for V and 3 bases for J; bases not matched to a gene: 7. CDR1 and CDR2 from the germline V gene are MNHEY and SVGAGI. The CDR3 runs to 15 residues. The DNA of the CDR3 is TGTGCCAGCAGTGACCCAGCGGGAGGGCACTACGAGCAGTACTTC. Amino acid sequence: CASSDPAGGHYEQYF.

The table lists this clonotype with many counts. The rearrangement joins TRBV20-1 to TRBJ1-6; D possibly corresponds to TRBD1 (5 bases). CDR1 is DFQATT, CDR2 SNEGSKA, per germline (reference sequence). V lost 7 bases, J lost 7 bases, and 14 bases lay in between. The CDR3 has 13 amino acids. CDR3 protein: CSGGSDTNSPLHF. The DNA for the CDR3 is TGCAGTGGAGGGTCGGACACCAATTCACCCCTCCACTTT.

This clonotype was recorded a few times. The chain combines TRBV20-1 with TRBJ1-2; D gene uncertain. The CDR3 length is 13 residues. Germline loops: CDR1 DFQATT, CDR2 SNEGSKA (reference sequence). Trimming shortened V by 0 bases and J by 8 bases, and 13 bases separated the two germline ends. CDR3 nucleotides: TGCAGTGCTAGAGAGGGTAGAAGTGGGGGCTACACCTTC. The encoded protein is CSAREGRSGGYTF.

This clonotype was observed at least ten times. The chain has TRBV11-2 and TRBJ1-3, with no clear D. Germline loops: CDR1 SGHAT, CDR2 FQNNGV. This CDR3 contains 14 residues. Trimming stripped 5 bases from V and 3 bases from J, with 11 bases between. CDR3 in amino acids: CASSLSKGGNTIYF. The DNA for the CDR3 is TGTGCCAGCAGCCTAAGTAAGGGTGGAAACACCATATATTTT.

This clonotype appeared many times. This chain links TRBV4-3 with TRBJ2-7; tentatively, D is TRBD1 (5 bases). CDR1 and CDR2 (germline): LGHNA, YSLEER. The CDR3 runs 14 residues. The V end was cut by 0 bases, the J end by 2 bases, with 8 bases between. The CDR3 here is CASSQDQGPYEQYF. The CDR3 region has the DNA TGCGCCAGCAGCCAAGATCAGGGCCCCTACGAGCAGTACTTC.

The rearrangement joins TRBV2 to TRBJ2-7; 11 bases line up with TRBD2. V was clipped by 5 bases and J by 5 bases; unmatched bases: 8. The CDR3 is made up of 15 amino acids. The germline V gene encodes CDR1 SNHLY and CDR2 FYNNEI. The CDR3 coding sequence is TGTGCCAGCAGTTTATTACTAGCGGGGGCAAACGAGCAGTACTTC. It specifies CASSLLLAGANEQYF.

The chain has TRBV10-3 and TRBJ2-7, with TRBD2 identical over 12 bases. The germline CDR1 and CDR2 sequences are ENHRY and SYGVKD. V trimming: 10 bases; J trimming: 3 bases; junction bases outside the gene matches: 7. The CDR3 covers 14 residues. CDR3: CASRTSGTRYEQYF. CDR3 nucleotides: TGTGCCAGCCGGACTAGCGGGACCCGCTACGAGCAGTACTTC.

This clonotype showed up many times. The V call is TRBV10-3, the J call TRBJ2-7; 8 nucleotides align to TRBD1. J was trimmed by 4 bases and V by 4 bases; bases with no gene match: 15. Germline V gene sequence: CDR1 ENHRY, CDR2 SYGVKD. This CDR3 has 17 amino acids. The DNA of the CDR3 is TGTGCCATCAGTGTGTCAGGGGGCGAGGTGGCAAATTACGAGCAGTACTTC. It translates to CAISVSGGEVANYEQYF.

At least ten counts were recorded for this clonotype. The V call is TRBV20-1, the J call TRBJ1-4; D gene uncertain. The CDR3 is 14 residues long. Trimming took off 3 bases at V and 11 bases at J, with 19 bases between the two ends. Per germline, CDR1 DFQATT and CDR2 SNEGSKA (reference sequence). The CDR3 spells CSASASTLAVKLFF. In DNA form, the CDR3 reads TGCAGTGCTAGTGCTAGTACCCTCGCGGTGAAACTGTTTTTT.

The chain uses TRBV9 and TRBJ1-3; 12 positions agree with TRBD1. The germline V gene has CDR1 SGDLS and CDR2 YYNGEE. J gave up 8 bases and V 2 bases, and 8 bases lay outside the gene matches. The CDR3 has 16 amino acids. CDR3 nucleotide sequence: TGTGCCAGCAGCGTGGGGGACAGGGGGCCGCGGGACACCATATATTTT. It encodes CASSVGDRGPRDTIYF.

This chain uses TRBV7-9 with TRBJ1-4, with TRBD1 matching 7 bases. In germline, CDR1 is SEHNR, CDR2 FQNEAQ (reference sequence). Trimming removed 4 bases from V and 8 bases from J; junction bases left unmatched: 10. The CDR3 totals 15 residues. The CDR3 sequence: CASSSVHEGGEKLFF. The CDR3 region has the DNA TGTGCCAGCAGCTCCGTTCACGAAGGGGGCGAAAAACTGTTTTTT. The entire variable domain, with the rest obtained from reference TRBV7-9 and TRBJ1-4, is as follows: DTGVSQNPRHKITKRGQNVTFRCDPISEHNRLYWYRQTLGQGPEFLTYFQNEAQLEKSRLLSDRFSAERPKGSFSTLEIQRTEQGDSAMYLCASSSVHEGGEKLFFGSGTQLSVL.

This clonotype was recorded a few times. The chain recombines TRBV6-2 or TRBV6-3 with TRBJ1-1; TRBD1 aligns across 7 bases. In germline, CDR1 is MNHEY, CDR2 SVGEGT. V was pared by 6 bases and J by 4 bases, with 14 bases of the junction left unmatched. This CDR3 contains 16 residues. CDR3 sequence (DNA): TGTGCCAGCAGAAGCCTGACAGGGAGGGATATCACTGAAGCTTTCTTT. Protein product: CASRSLTGRDITEAFF.

Worth noting for this clonotype: No conserved phenylalanine or tryptophan ends this CDR3, so it is likely a read error. The limits of the CDR3 on the DNA are not certain, so only TCRdb's listed CDR3 is given. V is TRBV10-3 and J is TRBJ1-1. Germline V lookup: CDR1 ENHRY, CDR2 SYGVKD. The CDR3 adds up to 9 amino acids, both ends counted. This CDR3 is CAISDPKTS.

The rearrangement links TRBV7-2 to TRBJ2-7; D uncertain. The CDR3 runs to 14 residues. Germline loops: CDR1 SGHTA, CDR2 FQGNSA. Trimming removed 2 bases from V and 4 bases from J, with 12 bases in between. The CDR3 DNA is TGTGCCAGCAGCTTAAATTTCGCTCGTTACGAGCAGTACTTC. This translates into CASSLNFARYEQYF.

This clonotype was seen more than once but under ten times. V usage is TRBV30 and J usage is TRBJ1-1; D is unresolved. Between the trimmed V and J ends, which lost 2 bases and 0 bases, there was a span of 7 bases. CDR1 is GTSNPN, CDR2 SVGIG, per germline (reference sequence). The CDR3 covers 13 residues. DNA of the CDR3: TGTGCCTGGAGTCCGGGCATGAACACTGAAGCTTTCTTT. Residues: CAWSPGMNTEAFF.

This clonotype appeared many times. The chain joins TRBV25-1 to TRBJ1-1; no clear D. Germline values: CDR1 MGHDK, CDR2 SYGVNS. This CDR3 region has 12 residues. V lost 3 bases, J lost 8 bases, and 10 bases lay in between. This CDR3 is CASSEPAAEAFF. The DNA of the CDR3 is TGTGCCAGCAGTGAGCCCGCTGCAGAAGCTTTCTTT.

The chain links TRBV15 to TRBJ2-7; 11 positions agree with TRBD1. The length of the CDR3 is 14 residues. Germline values: CDR1 LNHNV, CDR2 YYDKDF (reference sequence). Trimming took 5 bases from V and 5 from J; bases not matched to a gene: 5. The CDR3, as DNA: TGTGCCACCAGCGGAGGACAGGGGGCAAACGAGCAGTACTTC. Its protein is CATSGGQGANEQYF.

This clonotype was recorded many times. The rearrangement links TRBV7-9 to TRBJ1-2, with D unresolved. The V end lost 3 bases, the J end lost 2 bases, and 10 bases lay between the germline ends. In germline, CDR1 is SEHNR, CDR2 FQNEAQ (reference sequence). The CDR3 covers 14 residues. The CDR3 reads CASSFPIGNYGYTF. Written as DNA, the CDR3 is TGTGCCAGCAGCTTTCCGATCGGCAACTATGGCTACACCTTC.

This clonotype has ten or more counts. The chain joins TRBV14 to TRBJ2-7, with D tentatively TRBD1 (6 bases). Trimming cost V 3 bases and J 7 bases, with 22 bases left between them. The germline CDR1 and CDR2 sequences are SGHDN and FVKESK. CDR3 length: 16 residues. In DNA, the CDR3 is TGTGCCAGCAGCCAGAACAGGGAGTTGACGACGAAGGAGCAGTACTTC. Its translation is CASSQNRELTTKEQYF.

This clonotype has more than one count but fewer than ten. A clone one base away is much larger, so this may be a read error. The genes are TRBV29-1 and TRBJ2-7; D is unclear. Germline CDR1 reads SQVTM; CDR2 reads ANQGSEA. V shed 4 bases and J shed 0 bases, with 7 bases lying between them. The CDR3 has 12 amino acids. CDR3 in amino acids: CSVGTNSYEQYF. CDR3 sequence (DNA): TGCAGCGTTGGGACGAACTCCTACGAGCAGTACTTC.

The chain is built from TRBV25-1 and TRBJ2-7, with TRBD2 matching over 8 bases. Germline V lookup: CDR1 MGHDK, CDR2 SYGVNS. V lost 7 bases to trimming and J lost 7 bases; unmatched junction nucleotides: 12. The CDR3 is 14 residues long. The CDR3 coding sequence is TGTGCCAGCACCAATCGACGGGAGGGGGGTGAGCAGTACTTC. Translating it yields CASTNRREGGEQYF.

The rearrangement uses TRBV2 and TRBJ2-5; 11 bases align to TRBD2. This CDR3 is 15 amino acids long. V dropped 4 bases and J dropped 0; count of bases not matched to a gene: 1. Germline CDR1 is SNHLY and CDR2 is FYNNEI. CDR3 DNA sequence: TGTGCCAGCAGTGGACTAGCGGGGTACCAAGAGACCCAGTACTTC. The encoded protein is CASSGLAGYQETQYF.

This clonotype came up many times. J is TRBJ1-1 and V is TRBV5-6; D perhaps matches TRBD1 (6 bases). The CDR3 has 16 amino acids. V dropped 4 bases and J dropped 4 bases, with 20 bases sitting between them. Looked up from germline, CDR1 is SGHDT and CDR2 is YYEEEE. CDR3 region: CASSGWDMMGGTEAFF. The DNA of the CDR3 is TGTGCCAGCAGCGGATGGGACATGATGGGGGGCACTGAAGCTTTCTTT.

V is TRBV5-1 and J is TRBJ2-5; perhaps TRBD1 as D (5 bases). Germline CDR1 SGHRS, CDR2 YFSETQ. V was pared by 2 bases and J by 2 bases, with 10 bases between. This CDR3 is 14 amino acids long. The CDR3 nucleotides are TGCGCCAGCAGCTTCGACAGCAGTCAAGAGACCCAGTACTTC. Its translation is CASSFDSSQETQYF.

This clonotype was detected many times. The chain employs TRBV20-1 and TRBJ2-5; D remains unclear. The CDR3 sequence is 10 residues long. V was shortened by 6 bases and J by 6 bases, with 8 bases between the two germline ends. Germline CDR1 is DFQATT and CDR2 is SNEGSKA (reference sequence). The chain's CDR3 is CSAGWKTQYF. CDR3 sequence (DNA): TGCAGTGCGGGCTGGAAGACCCAGTACTTC.

This clonotype was recorded a few times. The chain is built from TRBV2 and TRBJ2-7, with 7 bases fitting TRBD1. Losses at the gene ends were 10 bases for V and 4 bases for J; bases not matched to a gene: 10. Germline V gives CDR1 SNHLY, CDR2 FYNNEI. The CDR3 extends over 13 amino acids. The CDR3 bases are TGTGCCACTGAGACAGGGAATATGTACGAGCAGTACTTC. Protein: CATETGNMYEQYF.